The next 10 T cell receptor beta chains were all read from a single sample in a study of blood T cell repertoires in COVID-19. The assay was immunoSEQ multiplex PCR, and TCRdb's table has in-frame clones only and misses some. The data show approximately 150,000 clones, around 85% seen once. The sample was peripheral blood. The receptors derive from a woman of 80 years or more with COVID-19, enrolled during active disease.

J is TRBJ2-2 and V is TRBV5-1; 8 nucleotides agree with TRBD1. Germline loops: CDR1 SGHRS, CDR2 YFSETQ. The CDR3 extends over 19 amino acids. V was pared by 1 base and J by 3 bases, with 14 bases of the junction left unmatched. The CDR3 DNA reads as TGCGCCAGCAGCTTGTCCAGGGGGCGCGGGCCAACCGACACCGGGGAGCTGTTTTTT. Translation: CASSLSRGRGPTDTGELFF.

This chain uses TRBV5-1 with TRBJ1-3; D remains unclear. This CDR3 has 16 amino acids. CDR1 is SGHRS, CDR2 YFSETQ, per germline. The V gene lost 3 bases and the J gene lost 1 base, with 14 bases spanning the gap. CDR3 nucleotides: TGCGCCAGCAGCTCGTCCCCAGTGGTTTCTGGAAACACCATATATTTT. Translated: CASSSSPVVSGNTIYF.

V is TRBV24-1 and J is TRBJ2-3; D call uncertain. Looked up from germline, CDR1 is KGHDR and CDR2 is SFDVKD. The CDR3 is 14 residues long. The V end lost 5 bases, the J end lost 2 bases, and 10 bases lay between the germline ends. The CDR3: CATSASDPTDTQYF. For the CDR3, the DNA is TGTGCCACCAGTGCCAGTGATCCCACAGATACGCAGTATTTT.

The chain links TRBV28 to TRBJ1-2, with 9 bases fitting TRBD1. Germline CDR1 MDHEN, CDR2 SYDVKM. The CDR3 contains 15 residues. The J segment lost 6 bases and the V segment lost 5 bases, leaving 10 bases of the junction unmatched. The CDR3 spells CASSTPGQGMNGYTF. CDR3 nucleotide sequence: TGTGCCAGCAGTACTCCGGGACAGGGCATGAATGGCTACACCTTC.

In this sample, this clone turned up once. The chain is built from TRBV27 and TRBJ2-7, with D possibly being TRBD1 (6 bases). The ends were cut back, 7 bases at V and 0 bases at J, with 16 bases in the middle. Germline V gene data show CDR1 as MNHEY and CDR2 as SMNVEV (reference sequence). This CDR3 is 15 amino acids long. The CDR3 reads CASKPPGAPSYEQYF. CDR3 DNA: TGTGCCAGCAAGCCCCCAGGGGCTCCCTCCTACGAGCAGTACTTC.

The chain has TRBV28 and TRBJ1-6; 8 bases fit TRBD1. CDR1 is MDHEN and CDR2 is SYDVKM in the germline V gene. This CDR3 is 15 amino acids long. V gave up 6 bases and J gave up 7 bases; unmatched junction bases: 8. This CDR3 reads CASRDDRGRNSPLHF. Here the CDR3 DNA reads TGTGCCAGCAGGGATGACAGGGGTAGAAATTCACCCCTCCACTTT.

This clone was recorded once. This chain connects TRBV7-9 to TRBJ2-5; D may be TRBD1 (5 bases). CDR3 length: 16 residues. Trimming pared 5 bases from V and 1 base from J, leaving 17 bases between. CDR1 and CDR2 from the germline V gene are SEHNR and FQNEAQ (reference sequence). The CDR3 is CASSTRNRYIQETQYF. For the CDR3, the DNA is TGTGCCAGCAGCACAAGGAACAGGTATATCCAAGAGACCCAGTACTTC. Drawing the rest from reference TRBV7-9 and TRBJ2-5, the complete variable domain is DTGVSQNPRHKITKRGQNVTFRCDPISEHNRLYWYRQTLGQGPEFLTYFQNEAQLEKSRLLSDRFSAERPKGSFSTLEIQRTEQGDSAMYLCASSTRNRYIQETQYFGPGTRLLVL.

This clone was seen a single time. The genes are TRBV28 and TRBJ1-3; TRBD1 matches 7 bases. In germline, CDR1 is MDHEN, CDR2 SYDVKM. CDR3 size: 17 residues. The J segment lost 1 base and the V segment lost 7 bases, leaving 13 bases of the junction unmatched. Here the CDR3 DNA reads TGTGCCAGCACCCCGACAGGGTACTCTAATTCTGGAAACACCATATATTTT. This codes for CASTPTGYSNSGNTIYF.

As DNA, the CDR3 is TGTGCCAGCAGCATACTAGCGGACACCTACAATGAGCAGTTCTTC. Translated, it gives CASSILADTYNEQFF. The rearrangement joins TRBV7-9 to TRBJ2-1; the match to TRBD2 covers 8 bases. Germline assignment: CDR1 SEHNR and CDR2 FQNEAQ (reference sequence). Trimming at V came to 5 bases and at J to 2 bases, leaving 5 bases not matched to a gene. This CDR3 contains 15 residues.

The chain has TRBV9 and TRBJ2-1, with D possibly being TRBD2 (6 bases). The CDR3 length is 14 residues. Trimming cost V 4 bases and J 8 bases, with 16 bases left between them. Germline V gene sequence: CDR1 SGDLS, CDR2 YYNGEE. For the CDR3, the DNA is TGTGCCAGCAGCCCGTGGGAGGCCGGAGATGAGCAGTTCTTC. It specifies CASSPWEAGDEQFF.